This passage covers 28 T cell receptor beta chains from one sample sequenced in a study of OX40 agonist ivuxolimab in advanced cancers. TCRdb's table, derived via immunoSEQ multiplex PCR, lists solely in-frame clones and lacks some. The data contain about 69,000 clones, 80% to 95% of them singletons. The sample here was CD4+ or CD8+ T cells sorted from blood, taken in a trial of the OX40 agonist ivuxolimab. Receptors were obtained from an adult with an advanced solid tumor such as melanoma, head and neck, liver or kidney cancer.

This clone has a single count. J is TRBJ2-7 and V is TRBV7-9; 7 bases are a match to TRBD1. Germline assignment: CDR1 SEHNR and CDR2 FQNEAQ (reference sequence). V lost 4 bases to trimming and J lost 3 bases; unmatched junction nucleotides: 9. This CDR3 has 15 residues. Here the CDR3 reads CASSSRDSFFYEQYF. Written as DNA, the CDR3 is TGTGCCAGCAGCTCACGGGACAGCTTCTTCTACGAGCAGTACTTC.

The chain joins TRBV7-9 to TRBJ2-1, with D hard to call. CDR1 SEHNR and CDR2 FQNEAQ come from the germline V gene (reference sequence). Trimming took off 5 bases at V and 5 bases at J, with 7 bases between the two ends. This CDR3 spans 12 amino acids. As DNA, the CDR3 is TGTGCCAGCAGCCCATTCAACAATGAGCAGTTCTTC. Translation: CASSPFNNEQFF.

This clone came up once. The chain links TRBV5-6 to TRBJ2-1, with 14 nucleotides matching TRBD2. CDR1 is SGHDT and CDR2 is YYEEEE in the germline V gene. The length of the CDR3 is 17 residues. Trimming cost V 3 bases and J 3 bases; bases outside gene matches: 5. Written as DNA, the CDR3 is TGTGCCAGCAGCTCGACTAGCGGGAGGGTGGACTACAATGAGCAGTTCTTC. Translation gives CASSSTSGRVDYNEQFF.

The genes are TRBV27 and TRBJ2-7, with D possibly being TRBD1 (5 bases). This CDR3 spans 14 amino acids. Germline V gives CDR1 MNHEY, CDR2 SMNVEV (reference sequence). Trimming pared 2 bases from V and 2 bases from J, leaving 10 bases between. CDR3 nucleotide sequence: TGTGCCAGCAGTTTACGTGACAGTCCCTACGAGCAGTACTTC. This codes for CASSLRDSPYEQYF.

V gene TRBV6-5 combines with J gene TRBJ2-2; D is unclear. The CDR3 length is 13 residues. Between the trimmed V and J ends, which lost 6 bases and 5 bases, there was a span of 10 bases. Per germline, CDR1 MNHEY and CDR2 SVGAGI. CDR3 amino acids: CASSWAGTGELFF. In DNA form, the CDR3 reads TGTGCCAGCAGCTGGGCCGGGACCGGGGAGCTGTTTTTT.

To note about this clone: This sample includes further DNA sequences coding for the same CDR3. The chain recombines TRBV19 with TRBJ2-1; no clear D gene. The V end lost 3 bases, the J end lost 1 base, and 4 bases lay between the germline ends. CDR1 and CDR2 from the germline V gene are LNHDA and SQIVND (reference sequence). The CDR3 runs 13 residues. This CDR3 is CASSIGSYNEQFF. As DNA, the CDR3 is TGTGCCAGTAGTATTGGTTCCTACAATGAGCAGTTCTTC.

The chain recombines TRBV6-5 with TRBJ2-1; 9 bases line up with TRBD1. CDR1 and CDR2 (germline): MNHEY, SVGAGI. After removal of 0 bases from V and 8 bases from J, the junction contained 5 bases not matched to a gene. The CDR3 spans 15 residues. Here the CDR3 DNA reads TGTGCCAGCAGTTACTCTTGGACAGGGGCCGATGAGCAGTTCTTC. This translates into CASSYSWTGADEQFF.

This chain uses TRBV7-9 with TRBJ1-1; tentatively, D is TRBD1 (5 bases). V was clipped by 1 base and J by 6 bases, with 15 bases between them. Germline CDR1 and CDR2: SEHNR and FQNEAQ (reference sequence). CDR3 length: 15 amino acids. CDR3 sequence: CASSLEGSGIPEAFF. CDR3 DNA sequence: TGTGCCAGCAGCTTAGAGGGGTCCGGTATACCTGAAGCTTTCTTT.

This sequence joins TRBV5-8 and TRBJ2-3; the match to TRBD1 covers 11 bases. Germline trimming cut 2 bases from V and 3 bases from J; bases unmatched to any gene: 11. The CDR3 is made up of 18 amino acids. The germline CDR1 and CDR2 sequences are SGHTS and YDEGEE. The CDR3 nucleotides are TGTGCCAGCAGCTTCGGTACTTGGACAGGGGGCACAACAGATACGCAGTATTTT. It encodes CASSFGTWTGGTTDTQYF.

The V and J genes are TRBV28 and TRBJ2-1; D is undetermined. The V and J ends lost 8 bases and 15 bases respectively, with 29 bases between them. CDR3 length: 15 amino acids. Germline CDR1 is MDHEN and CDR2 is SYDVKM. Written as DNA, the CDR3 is TGTGCCAGCTCAACTACCAGACTTACTCTTAGGGATTGGTTCTTC. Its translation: CASSTTRLTLRDWFF.

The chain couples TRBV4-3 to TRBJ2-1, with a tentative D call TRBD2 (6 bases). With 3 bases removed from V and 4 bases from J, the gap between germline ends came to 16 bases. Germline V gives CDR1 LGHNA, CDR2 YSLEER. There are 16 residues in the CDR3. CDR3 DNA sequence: TGCGCCAGCAGCCATGGTTCCCCGCTAGCGTACAATGAGCAGTTCTTC. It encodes CASSHGSPLAYNEQFF.

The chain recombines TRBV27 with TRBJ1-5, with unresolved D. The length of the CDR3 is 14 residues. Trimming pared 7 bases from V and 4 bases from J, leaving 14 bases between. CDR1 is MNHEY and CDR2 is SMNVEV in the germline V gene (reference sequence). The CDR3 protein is CASTLNGGNQPQHF. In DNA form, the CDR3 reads TGTGCCAGCACCCTTAATGGAGGGAATCAGCCCCAGCATTTT.

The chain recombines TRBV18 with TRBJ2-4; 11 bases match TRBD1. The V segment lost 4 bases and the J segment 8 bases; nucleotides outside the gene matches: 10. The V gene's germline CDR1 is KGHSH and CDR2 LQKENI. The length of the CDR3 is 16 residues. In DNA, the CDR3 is TGTGCCAGCTCACGGATGGGACAGGGGGTAAGAGACATTCAGTACTTC. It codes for CASSRMGQGVRDIQYF. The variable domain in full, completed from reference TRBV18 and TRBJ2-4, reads NAGVMQNPRHLVRRRGQEARLRCSPMKGHSHVYWYRQLPEEGLKFMVYLQKENIIDESGMPKERFSAEFPKEGPSILRIQQVVRGDSAAYFCASSRMGQGVRDIQYFGAGTRLSVL.

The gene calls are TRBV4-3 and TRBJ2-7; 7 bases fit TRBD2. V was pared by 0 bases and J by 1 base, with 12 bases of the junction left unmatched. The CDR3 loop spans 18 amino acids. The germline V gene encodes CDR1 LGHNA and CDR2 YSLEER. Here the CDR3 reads CASSQDLGGRALSYEQYF. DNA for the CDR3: TGCGCCAGCAGCCAAGATCTCGGTGGGAGGGCTCTATCCTACGAGCAGTACTTC.

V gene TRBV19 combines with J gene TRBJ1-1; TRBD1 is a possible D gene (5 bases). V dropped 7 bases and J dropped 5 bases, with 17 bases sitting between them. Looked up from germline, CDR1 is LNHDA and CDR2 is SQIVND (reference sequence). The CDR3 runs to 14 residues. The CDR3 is CASTSSGVWTEAFF. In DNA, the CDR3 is TGTGCCAGTACCTCTTCGGGGGTTTGGACTGAAGCTTTCTTT.

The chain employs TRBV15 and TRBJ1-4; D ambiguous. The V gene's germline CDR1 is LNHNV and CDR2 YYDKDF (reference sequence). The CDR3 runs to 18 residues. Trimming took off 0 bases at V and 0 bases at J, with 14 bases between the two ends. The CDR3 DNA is TGTGCCACCAGCAGAGATTTTATCTTCACCCCAACTAATGAAAAACTGTTTTTT. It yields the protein CATSRDFIFTPTNEKLFF.

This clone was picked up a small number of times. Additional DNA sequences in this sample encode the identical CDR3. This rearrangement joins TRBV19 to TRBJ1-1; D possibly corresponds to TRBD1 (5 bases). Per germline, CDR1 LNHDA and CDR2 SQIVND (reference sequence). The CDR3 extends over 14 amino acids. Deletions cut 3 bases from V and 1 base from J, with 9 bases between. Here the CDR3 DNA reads TGTGCCAGTAGTATTGGGGGTACGAACACTGAAGCTTTCTTT. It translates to CASSIGGTNTEAFF.

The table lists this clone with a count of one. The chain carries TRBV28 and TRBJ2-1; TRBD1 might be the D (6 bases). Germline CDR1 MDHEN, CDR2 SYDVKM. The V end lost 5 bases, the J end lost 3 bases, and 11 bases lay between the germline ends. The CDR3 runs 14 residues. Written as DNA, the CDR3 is TGTGCCAGCAGTCCACGGACAGACTACAATGAGCAGTTCTTC. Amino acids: CASSPRTDYNEQFF.

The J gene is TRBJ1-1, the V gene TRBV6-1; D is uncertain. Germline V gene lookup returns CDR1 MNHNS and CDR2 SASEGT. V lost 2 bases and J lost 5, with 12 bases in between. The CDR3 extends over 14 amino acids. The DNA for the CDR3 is TGTGCCAGCAGTGAACTAGGACCTGGGACTGAAGCTTTCTTT. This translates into CASSELGPGTEAFF.

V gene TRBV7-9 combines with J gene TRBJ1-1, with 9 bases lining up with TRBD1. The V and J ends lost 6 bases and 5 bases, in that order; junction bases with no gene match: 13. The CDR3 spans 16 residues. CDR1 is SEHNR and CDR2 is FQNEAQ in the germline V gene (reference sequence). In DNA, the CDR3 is TGTGCCAGCAGAACCGGGACAGGGCCTATGGTGACTGAAGCTTTCTTT. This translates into CASRTGTGPMVTEAFF.

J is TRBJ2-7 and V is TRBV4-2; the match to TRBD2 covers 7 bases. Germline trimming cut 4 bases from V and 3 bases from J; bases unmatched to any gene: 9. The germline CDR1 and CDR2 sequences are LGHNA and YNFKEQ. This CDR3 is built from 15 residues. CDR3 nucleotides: TGTGCCAGCAGCCCGGGGACTACCGCGCTCTACGAGCAGTACTTC. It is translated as CASSPGTTALYEQYF.

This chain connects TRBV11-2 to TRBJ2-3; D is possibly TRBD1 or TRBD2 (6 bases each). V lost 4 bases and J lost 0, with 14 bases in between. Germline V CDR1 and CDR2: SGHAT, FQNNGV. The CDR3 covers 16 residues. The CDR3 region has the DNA TGTGCCAGCAGCTCCCCGGGGGCCGCTAGCACAGATACGCAGTATTTT. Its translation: CASSSPGAASTDTQYF.

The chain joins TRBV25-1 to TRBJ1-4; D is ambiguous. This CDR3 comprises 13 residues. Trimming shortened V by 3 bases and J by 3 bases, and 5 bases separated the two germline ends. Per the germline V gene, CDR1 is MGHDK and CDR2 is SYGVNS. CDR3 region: CASSEASNEKLFF. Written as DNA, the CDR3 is TGTGCCAGCAGTGAGGCGTCTAATGAAAAACTGTTTTTT.

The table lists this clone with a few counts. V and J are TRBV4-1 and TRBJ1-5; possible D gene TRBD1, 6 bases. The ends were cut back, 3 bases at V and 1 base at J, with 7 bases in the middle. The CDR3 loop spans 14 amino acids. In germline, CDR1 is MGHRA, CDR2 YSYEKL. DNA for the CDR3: TGCGCCAGCAGCCAGGGGGCGAGCAATCAGCCCCAGCATTTT. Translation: CASSQGASNQPQHF.

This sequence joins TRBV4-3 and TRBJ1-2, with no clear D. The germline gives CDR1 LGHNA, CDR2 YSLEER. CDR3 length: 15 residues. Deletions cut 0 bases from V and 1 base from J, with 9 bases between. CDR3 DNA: TGCGCCAGCAGCCAAGATTATCAGAATAACTATGGCTACACCTTC. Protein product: CASSQDYQNNYGYTF.

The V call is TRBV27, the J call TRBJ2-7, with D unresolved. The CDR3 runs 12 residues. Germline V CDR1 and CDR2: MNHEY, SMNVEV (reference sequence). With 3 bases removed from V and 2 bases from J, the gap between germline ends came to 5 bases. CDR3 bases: TGTGCCAGCAGTTTTTCTCCCTACGAGCAGTACTTC. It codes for CASSFSPYEQYF.

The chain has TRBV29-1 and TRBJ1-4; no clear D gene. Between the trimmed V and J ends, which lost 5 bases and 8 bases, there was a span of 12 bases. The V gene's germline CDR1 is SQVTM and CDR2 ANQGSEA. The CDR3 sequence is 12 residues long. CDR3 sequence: CSVIRTGEKLFF. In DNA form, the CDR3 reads TGCAGCGTTATCAGGACGGGAGAAAAACTGTTTTTT.

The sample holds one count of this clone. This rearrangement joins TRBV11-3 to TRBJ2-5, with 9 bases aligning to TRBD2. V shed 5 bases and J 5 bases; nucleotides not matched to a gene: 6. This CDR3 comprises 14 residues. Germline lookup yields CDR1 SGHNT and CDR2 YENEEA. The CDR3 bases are TGTGCCAGCAGCGCAGCGGGGGGTCGGGAGACCCAGTACTTC. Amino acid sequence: CASSAAGGRETQYF.